These 10 T cell receptor beta chains came from one sample sequenced in a study of blood T cell repertoires in COVID-19. Here immunoSEQ multiplex PCR was the method, and the copy in TCRdb shows in-frame clones only, minus some. The table records roughly 160,000 clones, less than 85% of them present only once. The sequencing sample was made of PBMCs or T cells enriched from blood (not recorded which). Receptors originate from a man over 45 who had recovered from COVID-19.

The CDR3 protein is CASSWAGLGQGGANVLTF. The CDR3, as DNA: TGTGCCAGCAGCTGGGCCGGGCTTGGCCAGGGAGGGGCCAACGTCCTGACTTTC. V usage is TRBV6-2 or TRBV6-3 and J usage is TRBJ2-6; perhaps TRBD1 as D (5 bases). The V gene's germline CDR1 is MNHEY and CDR2 SVGEGT. The CDR3 has 18 residues. V was trimmed by 6 bases and J by 4 bases, leaving 22 bases between them.

The chain is built from TRBV11-2 and TRBJ2-2; D may be TRBD2 (6 bases). CDR3 length equals 15 residues. Trimming cost V 5 bases and J 1 base, with 11 bases left between them. CDR1 is SGHAT and CDR2 is FQNNGV in the germline V gene. CDR3 nucleotides: TGTGCCAGCAGCAATAGGGGAGGGAACACCGGGGAGCTGTTTTTT. Translation: CASSNRGGNTGELFF.

DNA for the CDR3: TGTGCCAGCAGCCAGACCCCGAGGACTAGCGGGGGTACGGTTTTCTACGAGCAGTACTTC. Translation gives CASSQTPRTSGGTVFYEQYF. The chain employs TRBV3-1 (or the pseudogene TRBV3-2) and TRBJ2-7, with 13 bases identical to TRBD2. The V segment lost 3 bases and the J segment 3 bases; nucleotides outside the gene matches: 17. CDR1 LGHDT and CDR2 YNNKEL come from the germline V gene (reference sequence). CDR3 length: 20 amino acids.

V gene TRBV10-2 combines with J gene TRBJ2-5; 7 bases line up with TRBD2. The CDR3 is 15 residues long. V lost 2 bases to trimming and J lost 2 bases; unmatched junction nucleotides: 5. Germline V gives CDR1 WSHSY, CDR2 SAAADI. CDR3 sequence (DNA): TGCGCCAGCAGTGAGCCAGCGGGGAGGCAAGAGACCCAGTACTTC. Translated: CASSEPAGRQETQYF.

The chain carries TRBV27 and TRBJ1-6; no clear D. The CDR3 has 14 amino acids. V was cut by 2 bases and J by 7 bases, with 9 bases left in between. Germline-derived CDR1 and CDR2 are MNHEY and SMNVEV (reference sequence). The CDR3 region has the DNA TGTGCCAGCAGTTTAGAGGGCAGGAATTCACCCCTCCACTTT. Translation: CASSLEGRNSPLHF.

The rearrangement links TRBV27 to TRBJ1-6; perhaps TRBD1 as D (5 bases). V dropped 9 bases and J dropped 13 bases, with 25 bases sitting between them. This CDR3 region has 15 residues. Germline V lookup: CDR1 MNHEY, CDR2 SMNVEV (reference sequence). The CDR3 here is CASALTWGDLVPLHF. In DNA, the CDR3 is TGTGCCAGTGCCTTGACGTGGGGGGATCTGGTGCCCCTCCACTTT.

The V gene is TRBV11-2, the J gene TRBJ1-2; D perhaps matches TRBD1 (5 bases). The CDR3 length is 15 residues. Trimming left V 1 base short and J 6 bases short, with 15 bases between. The germline V gene has CDR1 SGHAT and CDR2 FQNNGV. DNA for the CDR3: TGTGCCAGCAGCTTAGGAGCAGGGCTTTTGGATGGCTACACCTTC. Translation: CASSLGAGLLDGYTF. Using reference TRBV11-2 and TRBJ1-2 for the parts outside the CDR3, the full variable domain is EAGVAQSPRYKIIEKRQSVAFWCNPISGHATLYWYQQILGQGPKLLIQFQNNGVVDDSQLPKDRFSAERLKGVDSTLKIQPAKLEDSAVYLCASSLGAGLLDGYTFGSGTRLTVV.

The chain combines TRBV3-1 (or the pseudogene TRBV3-2) with TRBJ1-5; D is uncertain. CDR3 length: 14 amino acids. The ends were cut back, 4 bases at V and 3 bases at J, with 10 bases in the middle. Germline-derived CDR1 and CDR2 are LGHDT and YNNKEL (reference sequence). CDR3 sequence reads: CASSPVSYNQPQHF. CDR3 sequence (DNA): TGTGCCAGCAGCCCCGTTTCCTACAATCAGCCCCAGCATTTT.

The chain recombines TRBV19 with TRBJ1-4, with 8 nucleotides matching TRBD1. The CDR3 consists of 14 residues. Germline assignment: CDR1 LNHDA and CDR2 SQIVND (reference sequence). Germline trimming cut 6 bases from V and 7 bases from J; bases unmatched to any gene: 7. CDR3 region: CASRAGTGREKLFF. DNA of the CDR3: TGTGCCAGTAGAGCCGGGACAGGACGTGAAAAACTGTTTTTT.

J is TRBJ1-2 and V is TRBV15; maybe TRBD1 (5 bases). V was clipped by 0 bases and J by 2 bases, with 10 bases between them. The CDR3 spans 15 residues. Germline V lookup: CDR1 LNHNV, CDR2 YYDKDF (reference sequence). The DNA of the CDR3 is TGTGCCACCAGCAGAGATAAGGGGTTCAACTATGGCTACACCTTC. Protein product: CATSRDKGFNYGYTF.